This TCR beta chain was sequenced in a study of human T cells and chemical hapten exposure. TCRdb analysed the RACE reads with MiXCR anew, one entry per CDR3 protein. The sample lists tens of thousands of distinct CDR3 sequences; over 7.5% were seen once. The time point: patch test 3, about 24 weeks after DPC sensitization. Treatment specified: therapeutic diphenylcyclopropenone sensitization with weekly scalp DPC. It was unfractionated whole blood from which total RNA was extracted. From germline, CDR1 is WNHNN and CDR2 SYGVQD (reference sequence). The CDR3 sequence is 13 residues long. Trimming removed 3 bases from V and 10 bases from J, with 13 bases in between.

The source was whole blood, collected in connection with sensitization to the hapten diphenylcyclopropenone (DPC). The TCR originated in a man between 50 and 59 years old with alopecia areata. Some clones in this sample may be carry-over from other donors' samples. The V gene is TRBV10-1, the J gene TRBJ2-1; perhaps TRBD1 as D (6 bases). CDR3 protein: CASSDQAGDEQFF. The CDR3 DNA is TGCGCCAGCAGTGACCAGGCAGGGGACGAGCAGTTCTTC.